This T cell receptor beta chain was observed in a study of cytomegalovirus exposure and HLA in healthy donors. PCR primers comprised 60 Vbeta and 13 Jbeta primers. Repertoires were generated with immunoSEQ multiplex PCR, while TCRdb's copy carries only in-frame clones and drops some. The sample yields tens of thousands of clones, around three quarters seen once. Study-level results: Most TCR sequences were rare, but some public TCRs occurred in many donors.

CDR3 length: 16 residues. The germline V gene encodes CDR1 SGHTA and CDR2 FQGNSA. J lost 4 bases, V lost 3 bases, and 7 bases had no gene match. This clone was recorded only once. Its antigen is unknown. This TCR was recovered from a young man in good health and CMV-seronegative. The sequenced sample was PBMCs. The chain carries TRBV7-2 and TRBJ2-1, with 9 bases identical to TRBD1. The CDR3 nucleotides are TGTGCCAGCAGCTTGACGGGACAGGGTCAATACAATGAGCAGTTCTTC. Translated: CASSLTGQGQYNEQFF.